Listed below are T cell receptor beta chains from one sample, sequenced in a study of T cell responses to AZD1222 COVID-19 vaccine. The protocol was immunoSEQ multiplex PCR, while the TCRdb copy is restricted to in-frame clones and leaves out a portion. The data contain about 160,000 clones, 90% to 95% of them singletons. The sample consisted of peripheral blood, taken 28 days after the second AZD1222 dose. All receptors come from an adult who received the AZD1222 COVID-19 vaccine. Each CDR3 is given with its conserved first and last residue. D genes are given only for firm matches.

D gene	V gene	J gene	CDR3 protein
NA	TRBV5-8	TRBJ1-1	CASSFRDSIQAFF
NA	TRBV3-1/TRBV3-2	TRBJ1-2	CASSRPGLGFYGYTF
NA	TRBV18	TRBJ1-2	CASSGDDYGYTF
NA	TRBV5-1	TRBJ1-1	CASSWKGNTEAFF
NA	TRBV5-1	TRBJ1-6	CASRAGQNNSPLHF
NA	TRBV10-2	TRBJ2-1	CASSESRVKFF
TRBD2	TRBV29-1	TRBJ2-1	CSVLLNPGLAGVEQFF
TRBD1	TRBV16	TRBJ1-6	CASSPKTGGLNSPLHF
NA	TRBV6-2/TRBV6-3	TRBJ2-1	CASSYRVRSYNEQFF
TRBD1	TRBV27	TRBJ1-1	CASSPYQGANTEAFF
NA	TRBV5-4	TRBJ1-1	CASSLADKTEAFF
TRBD1	TRBV28	TRBJ1-2	CASSSTGEGYGYTF
NA	TRBV19	TRBJ1-5	CASSIADRYSNQPQHF
NA	TRBV25-1	TRBJ1-2	CASTSGGHNYGYTF
TRBD1	TRBV18	TRBJ1-6	CASSVSGTGRYNSPLHF
NA	TRBV7-9	TRBJ2-3	CASSVPGAADTQYF
NA	TRBV3-1/TRBV3-2	TRBJ1-3	CASSQAGENTIYF